A single sample gave rise to the 2 T cell receptor beta chains below, sequenced in a study of T cells in Graves' hyperthyroidism and ophthalmopathy. Amplified regions were TCR beta CDR3 sequences from RNA transcripts. The study used the HTBI primer set for a first-round RT-PCR of the TCR CDR3. TCRdb recomputed calls from the multiplex PCR reads with MiXCR, one row per CDR3 protein. The sample consists of some 550,000 distinct CDR3 sequences, around 15% of them appearing once. Sequencing was done on a sample of blood. These receptors were taken from a woman aged 35 to 49 with Graves' ophthalmopathy.

This clonotype was found many times. This chain joins TRBV12-3 or TRBV12-4 and TRBJ2-2, with 12 nucleotides matching TRBD2. V lost 6 bases, J lost 2 bases, and 7 bases stayed unmatched. The CDR3 totals 17 residues. DNA for the CDR3: TGTGCCAGCAGATCCCTAGCGGGGGGGCCAAACACCGGGGAGCTGTTTTTT. Translating gives CASRSLAGGPNTGELFF.

This clonotype was observed at least ten times. This chain uses TRBV30 with TRBJ2-7; TRBD2 aligns across 9 bases. The CDR3 runs to 15 residues. CDR1 and CDR2 from the germline V gene are GTSNPN and SVGIG (reference sequence). The junction had 9 bases not matched to a gene; V was cut back by 0 bases and J by 6 bases. DNA for the CDR3: TGTGCCTGGAGTGTACCTGGGGGACTAGCCAGCGAGCAGTACTTC. Residues: CAWSVPGGLASEQYF.